The rows below give T cell receptor beta chains drawn from one sample of a study of blood T cell repertoires in COVID-19. Clones were read by immunoSEQ multiplex PCR, and TCRdb kept only the in-frame ones, dropping some. The table lists 180,000 or so clones, approximately 80% of them singletons. Specimen: peripheral blood. All receptors derive from a woman aged 40-49 years with COVID-19, enrolled during active disease. Each CDR3 is given with its conserved first and last residue.

V gene | CDR3 protein
TRBV28 | CASSFAGDHGYTF
TRBV29-1 | CSGRVAVTDTQYF
TRBV7-9 | CASSLPETQYF
TRBV6-4 | CASSVAGTTNTGELFF
TRBV11-2 | CASRGGVLAGGGWNIQYF
TRBV18 | CASRKGASQETQYF
TRBV6-5 | CASSSRTGNSPLHF
TRBV6-5 | CASTKRGREETQYF
TRBV9 | CASSVVGTGEAFF
TRBV9 | CASSVEGWVPGLTYGEQYF
TRBV11-3 | CASSSTGGNTIYF
TRBV6-1 | CASSEGFFTAWGGQNTGELFF
TRBV25-1 | CASSEYVTSGGEQFF
TRBV2 | CASSEAGGGVSYTF
TRBV4-1 | CASSQSGPDQPQHF
TRBV21-1 | CASSKGQGYTDTQYF
TRBV6-4 | CASSRRGSYGYTF
TRBV10-2 | CASRERGQGWDNSPLHF
TRBV3-1/TRBV3-2 | CASSQAGVGQPQHF